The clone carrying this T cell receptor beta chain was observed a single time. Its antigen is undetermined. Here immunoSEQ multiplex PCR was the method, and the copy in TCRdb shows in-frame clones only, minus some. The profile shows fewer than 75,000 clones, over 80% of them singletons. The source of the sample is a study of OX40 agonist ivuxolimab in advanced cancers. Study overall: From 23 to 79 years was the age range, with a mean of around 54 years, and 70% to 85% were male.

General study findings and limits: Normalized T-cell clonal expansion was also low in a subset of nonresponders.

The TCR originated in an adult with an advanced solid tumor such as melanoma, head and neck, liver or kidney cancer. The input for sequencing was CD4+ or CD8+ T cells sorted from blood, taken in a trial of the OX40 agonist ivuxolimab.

CDR3 protein: CASSQEANPNYGYTF. As DNA, the CDR3 is TGCGCCAGCAGCCAAGAGGCGAACCCTAACTATGGCTACACCTTC. The chain uses TRBV4-1 and TRBJ1-2, with unresolved D. Germline V gives CDR1 MGHRA, CDR2 YSYEKL. This CDR3 is built from 15 residues. The V and J ends lost 0 bases and 0 bases respectively, with 8 bases between them.